The 17 T cell receptor beta chains listed next were all sequenced from one sample in a study of T cells after yellow fever vaccination. TCRdb fed the 5' RACE reads into MiXCR, producing one record per CDR3 protein. The sample carries 100,000 to 150,000 distinct CDR3 sequences, 7.4% recorded once. This specimen consisted of CD4+ T cells sorted from PBMCs, obtained 9 to 10 days after the first yellow fever vaccination. The receptors here all came from a man younger than 35 who received the YFV17D yellow fever vaccine.

This clonotype was counted at least ten times. The CDR3 spells CASLDTLGTEAFF. The DNA for the CDR3 is TGCGCCAGCCTCGACACCCTGGGGACTGAAGCTTTCTTT. This chain uses TRBV5-1 with TRBJ1-1; no reliable D call. Germline V gives CDR1 SGHRS, CDR2 YFSETQ. Trimming shortened V by 7 bases and J by 5 bases, and 15 bases separated the two germline ends. The CDR3 is made up of 13 amino acids.

This clonotype was counted ten times or more. J is TRBJ2-7 and V is TRBV5-1, with TRBD2 matching over 7 bases. The ends lost 0 bases at V and 2 bases at J; junction bases unmatched: 14. CDR3 size: 18 residues. Germline V gives CDR1 SGHRS, CDR2 YFSETQ. CDR3 loop: CASSLASGPGWSPYEQYF. As DNA, the CDR3 is TGCGCCAGCAGCTTGGCTAGCGGACCGGGGTGGTCCCCCTACGAGCAGTACTTC.

This clonotype was observed many times. CDR3: CASSQARAGYGTSPLHF. CDR3 DNA sequence: TGCGCCAGCAGCCAAGCCAGGGCCGGATACGGGACTTCACCCCTCCACTTT. The V call is TRBV4-3, the J call TRBJ1-6; tentative D call: TRBD1 (5 bases). The CDR3 covers 17 residues. Germline CDR1 LGHNA, CDR2 YSLEER. V was shortened by 1 base and J by 9 bases, with 19 bases between the two germline ends.

This clonotype was seen many times. The gene calls are TRBV6-2 or TRBV6-3 and TRBJ2-5, with 10 bases aligning to TRBD2. V lost 4 bases and J lost 3; bases outside the gene matches: 8. There are 16 residues in the CDR3. CDR1 is MNHEY and CDR2 is SVGEGT in the germline V gene. The CDR3 loop is CASSLTLAGVKETQYF. As DNA, the CDR3 is TGTGCCAGCAGTTTGACCCTAGCGGGGGTTAAAGAGACCCAGTACTTC.

This clonotype was detected many times. The chain carries TRBV27 and TRBJ1-2, with 9 bases identical to TRBD1. The CDR3 spans 14 residues. The junction had 5 bases not matched to a gene; V was cut back by 2 bases and J by 7 bases. CDR1 and CDR2 (germline): MNHEY, SMNVEV (reference sequence). CDR3 sequence reads: CASSLKTGGGGYTF. The CDR3, as DNA: TGTGCCAGCAGTTTAAAAACAGGGGGCGGTGGCTACACCTTC.

This clonotype was counted at least ten times. The genes are TRBV4-1 and TRBJ1-2; D gene ambiguous. V dropped 4 bases and J dropped 0 bases, with 18 bases sitting between them. The CDR3 is made up of 17 amino acids. Per the germline V gene, CDR1 is MGHRA and CDR2 is YSYEKL. This CDR3 is CASSPPGRARANYGYTF. The CDR3 DNA reads as TGCGCCAGCAGCCCCCCAGGAAGGGCGAGAGCTAACTATGGCTACACCTTC.

The chain has TRBV10-2 and TRBJ2-1; TRBD2 aligns across 12 bases. Germline CDR1 and CDR2: WSHSY and SAAADI. The CDR3 length is 15 residues. Germline trimming cut 4 bases from V and 4 bases from J; bases unmatched to any gene: 2. The CDR3 here is CASSAGTSGYNEQFF. Here the CDR3 DNA reads TGCGCCAGCAGTGCCGGGACTAGCGGGTACAATGAGCAGTTCTTC.

The sample holds a few counts of this clonotype. The gene calls are TRBV29-1 and TRBJ1-3, with TRBD1 matching over 8 bases. There are 12 residues in the CDR3. Germline values: CDR1 SQVTM, CDR2 ANQGSEA. Losses at the gene ends were 7 bases for V and 4 bases for J; bases not matched to a gene: 3. CDR3 nucleotide sequence: TGCAGCGGTCGGACAGGGGGAAACACCATATATTTT. Encoded protein: CSGRTGGNTIYF. The complete variable domain, with remaining parts taken from reference TRBV29-1 and TRBJ1-3, reads SAVISQKPSRDICQRGTSLTIQCQVDSQVTMMFWYRQQPGQSLTLIATANQGSEATYESGFVIDKFPISRPNLTFSTLTVSNMSPEDSSIYLCSGRTGGNTIYFGEGSWLTVV.

The V gene is TRBV19, the J gene TRBJ2-1; D is undetermined. Trimming took 3 bases from V and 2 from J, leaving 8 bases between them. The CDR3 has 14 amino acids. CDR1 is LNHDA and CDR2 is SQIVND in the germline V gene (reference sequence). Here the CDR3 DNA reads TGTGCCAGTAGTATCGGTTCTACCTACAATGAGCAGTTCTTC. This gives the protein CASSIGSTYNEQFF.

This clonotype was recorded many times. V usage is TRBV11-2 and J usage is TRBJ2-7; D possibly corresponds to TRBD2 (5 bases). The CDR3 totals 13 residues. V was trimmed by 1 base and J by 8 bases, leaving 12 bases between them. Looked up from germline, CDR1 is SGHAT and CDR2 is FQNNGV. This CDR3 is CASSLALVGKQYV. The CDR3 DNA follows: TGTGCCAGCAGCTTAGCATTAGTCGGGAAGCAGTACGTC.

The table lists this clonotype with many counts. The V and J genes are TRBV5-4 and TRBJ1-1; D remains unclear. From germline, CDR1 is SGHNT and CDR2 YYREEE (reference sequence). V shed 4 bases and J shed 0 bases, with 13 bases lying between them. This CDR3 has 15 residues. This CDR3 is CASSGSTFMNTEAFF. The CDR3, as DNA: TGTGCCAGCAGCGGAAGCACATTTATGAACACTGAAGCTTTCTTT.

This clonotype was seen many times. CDR3 DNA: TGCAGTGCTAGCCCCGGGGGGTCCGGAGAGACCCAGTACTTC. Protein: CSASPGGSGETQYF. The rearrangement links TRBV20-1 to TRBJ2-5, with 7 bases identical to TRBD2. Per the germline V gene, CDR1 is DFQATT and CDR2 is SNEGSKA (reference sequence). The CDR3 is made up of 14 amino acids. Trimming removed 3 bases from V and 4 bases from J; junction bases left unmatched: 8.

At least ten counts were recorded for this clonotype. The CDR3, as DNA: TGTGCCAGCAGAGCGGGGGGCGCAGATACGCAGTATTTT. Its protein product is CASRAGGADTQYF. The chain has TRBV7-9 and TRBJ2-3, with TRBD2 matching over 9 bases. The CDR3 sequence is 13 residues long. V gave up 6 bases and J gave up 4 bases; unmatched junction bases: 2. Germline CDR1 SEHNR, CDR2 FQNEAQ (reference sequence).

This clonotype was detected ten times or more. This sequence joins TRBV4-2 and TRBJ2-2; 14 nucleotides agree with TRBD2. The CDR3 has 17 residues. The germline V gene encodes CDR1 LGHNA and CDR2 YNFKEQ. The V gene end was trimmed by 1 base and the J gene end by 5 bases; junction bases not matched to a gene: 3. As DNA, the CDR3 is TGTGCCAGCAGCCAAGGACTAGCGGGGGGGCCTACCGGGGAGCTGTTTTTT. Amino acid sequence: CASSQGLAGGPTGELFF.

This clonotype was observed at least ten times. V and J are TRBV5-1 and TRBJ1-6, with D perhaps matching TRBD1 (5 bases). CDR1 and CDR2 from the germline V gene are SGHRS and YFSETQ. This CDR3 is built from 15 residues. V dropped 7 bases and J dropped 4 bases, with 15 bases sitting between them. In DNA, the CDR3 is TGCGCCAGCTTGCCAAGTCCAGGGTATAATTCACCCCTCCACTTT. It yields the protein CASLPSPGYNSPLHF.

This chain joins TRBV2 and TRBJ2-2; no clear D gene. Trimming pared 7 bases from V and 7 bases from J, leaving 10 bases between. From germline, CDR1 is SNHLY and CDR2 FYNNEI. The CDR3 is 12 residues long. CDR3 amino acids: CASILDGGELFF. The CDR3 coding sequence is TGTGCCAGCATTCTGGATGGCGGGGAGCTGTTTTTT.

The V call is TRBV18, the J call TRBJ1-4, with TRBD1 matching over 7 bases. The CDR3 spans 14 residues. J was trimmed by 10 bases and V by 3 bases; bases with no gene match: 8. Germline values: CDR1 KGHSH, CDR2 LQKENI. The CDR3 region has the DNA TGTGCCAGCTCACCCGGGACAGCAACAGGAAAACTGTTTTTT. As protein: CASSPGTATGKLFF.